This TCR beta chain was recovered during a study of cytomegalovirus exposure and HLA in healthy donors. Broader study findings: Confirmation was obtained in vitro that a few CMV-associated chains are specific for CMV antigens.

Some clones are missing from TCRdb's copy, which holds only in-frame ones; the method was immunoSEQ multiplex PCR. The table has about 190,000 clones, more than 70% seen once. On this clone itself: Its antigen is undetermined.

With 2 bases clipped from V and 6 bases from J, the junction kept 9 bases outside the gene matches. Germline CDR1 is GTSNPN and CDR2 is SVGIG (reference sequence). The CDR3 runs 15 residues. This TCR was recovered from a young woman in good health and CMV-seronegative. Sequencing was performed on PBMCs. This chain links TRBV30 with TRBJ1-4; TRBD1 matches at 7 bases. The CDR3 bases are TGTGCCTGGAGTTATGGAGGGGGCGCCTATGAAAAACTGTTTTTT. Its protein is CAWSYGGGAYEKLFF.